This TCR beta chain was sequenced in a study of response to subunit inactivated influenza vaccine. Notes on the study in general: The authors suggested that every seasonal influenza vaccination recruits few new T cells.

This clonotype was seen only a few times. Its antigen is unidentified. MiXCR was run by TCRdb on the RT-PCR reads, yielding one entry per CDR3 protein. The data hold about 780,000 distinct CDR3 sequences, with 15% to 20% observed a single time. From germline, CDR1 is MNHEY and CDR2 SVGEGT. Trimming stripped 5 bases from V and 6 bases from J, with 16 bases between. The CDR3 has 15 residues. The sample consisted of PBMCs from blood, taken 5 days after vaccination. The sequence came from a man aged 45-60 years who received an inactivated influenza vaccine. The rearrangement links TRBV6-2 or TRBV6-3 to TRBJ2-2, with a weak D call TRBD1 (5 bases). The CDR3 nucleotides read TGTGCCAGCAGTGCCGCCAGGGTGGTGGCCGGGGAGCTGTTTTTT. Encoded protein: CASSAARVVAGELFF.